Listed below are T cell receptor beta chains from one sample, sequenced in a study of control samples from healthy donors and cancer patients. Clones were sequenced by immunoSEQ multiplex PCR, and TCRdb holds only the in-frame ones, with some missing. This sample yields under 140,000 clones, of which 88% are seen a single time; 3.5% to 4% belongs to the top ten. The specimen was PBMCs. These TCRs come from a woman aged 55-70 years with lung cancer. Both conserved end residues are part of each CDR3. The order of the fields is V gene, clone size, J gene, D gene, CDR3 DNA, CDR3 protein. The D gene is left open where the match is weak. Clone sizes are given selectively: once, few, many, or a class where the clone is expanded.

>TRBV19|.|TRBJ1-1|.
TGTGCCAGTAGTATAATTGGGGATATGAACACTGAAGCTTTCTTT
CASSIIGDMNTEAFF
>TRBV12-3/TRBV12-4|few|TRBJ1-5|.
TGTGCCAGCAGTTTTCTCAATCAGCCCCAGCATTTT
CASSFLNQPQHF
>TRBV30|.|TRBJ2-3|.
TGTGCCTGGAGTGCTGGTCGCACAGATACGCAGTATTTT
CAWSAGRTDTQYF
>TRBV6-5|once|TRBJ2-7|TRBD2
TGTGCCAGCAGCGCCTCGGCGGGGGTGATCTACGAGCAGTACTTC
CASSASAGVIYEQYF
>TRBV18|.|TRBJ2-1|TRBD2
TGTGCCAGCTCACTTACTAGCGGGCCGGCTAATGAGCAGTTCTTC
CASSLTSGPANEQFF
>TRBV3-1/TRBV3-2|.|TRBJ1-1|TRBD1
TGTGCCAGCAGCCTACGGACAGGAACCACTGAAGCTTTCTTT
CASSLRTGTTEAFF
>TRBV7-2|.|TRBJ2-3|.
TGTGCCAGCAGCTACAGGAATGCAGATACGCAGTATTTT
CASSYRNADTQYF
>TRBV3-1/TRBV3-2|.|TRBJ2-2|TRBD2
TGTGCCAGCAGCGCCCGGGGAGCGGGAACGAGGGGGGAGCTGTTTTTT
CASSARGAGTRGELFF
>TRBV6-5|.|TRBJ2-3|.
TGTGCCAGCAGTTACGACTACGGGGCGAATACGCAGTATTTT
CASSYDYGANTQYF
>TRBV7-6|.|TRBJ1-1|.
TGTGCCAGCAGCCCCAGGGTGGGCACTGAAGCTTTCTTT
CASSPRVGTEAFF
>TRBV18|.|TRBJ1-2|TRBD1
TGTGCCAGCTCACCAGGGACAGTTGGGGGCTACACCTTC
CASSPGTVGGYTF
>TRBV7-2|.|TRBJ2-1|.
TGTGCCAGCAGCAGATGGGACGGAGGTGAGCAGTTCTTC
CASSRWDGGEQFF
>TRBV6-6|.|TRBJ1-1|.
TGTGCCAGCAGTTTTCCGAAAGGGAACACTGAAGCTTTCTTT
CASSFPKGNTEAFF
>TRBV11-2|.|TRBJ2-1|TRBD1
TGTGCCAGCAGCCTATCAGGGGGCGGGTACAATGAGCAGTTCTTC
CASSLSGGGYNEQFF
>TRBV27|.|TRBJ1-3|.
TGTGCCAGCAGGGCCTCTGTAAGCTCTGGAAACACCATATATTTT
CASRASVSSGNTIYF
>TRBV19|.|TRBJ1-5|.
TGTGCCAGTAGTATCCACTATAATCAGCCCCAGCATTTT
CASSIHYNQPQHF
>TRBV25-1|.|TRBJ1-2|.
TGTGCCAGCAGTGGATCAGGGTTGAGGAGGGGCTACACCTTC
CASSGSGLRRGYTF
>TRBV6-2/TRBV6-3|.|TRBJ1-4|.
TGTGCCAGCAGTTACAATGAAAAACTGTTTTTT
CASSYNEKLFF
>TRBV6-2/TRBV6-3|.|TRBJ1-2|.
TGTGCCAGCAGTTCCCGGGGGTCGGGATATGGCTACACCTTC
CASSSRGSGYGYTF
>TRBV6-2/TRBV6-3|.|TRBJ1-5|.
TGTGCCAGCAGTTACTCGAACCGCGATCAGCCCCAGCATTTT
CASSYSNRDQPQHF
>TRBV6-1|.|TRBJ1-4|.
TGTGCCAGCAGTGAAAATACGATGCCTTCCCACCTTGAAAAACTGTTTTTT
CASSENTMPSHLEKLFF
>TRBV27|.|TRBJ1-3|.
TGTGCCAGCAGTAAGGACTCCGGACAGTACTCTGGAAACACCATATATTTT
CASSKDSGQYSGNTIYF
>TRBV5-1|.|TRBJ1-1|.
TGCGCCAGCAGCTTGATCCCAGGGATGAACACTGAAGCTTTCTTT
CASSLIPGMNTEAFF
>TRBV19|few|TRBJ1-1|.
TGTGCCAGTACTGCGGTACGGGGGACGGATGGCACTGAAGCTTTCTTT
CASTAVRGTDGTEAFF
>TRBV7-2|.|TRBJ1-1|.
TGTGCCAGCAGCCCATGGACACAGAACACTGAAGCTTTCTTT
CASSPWTQNTEAFF
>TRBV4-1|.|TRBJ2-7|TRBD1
TGCGCCAGCAGCCAGAGGGACAGACCTAGCGAGCAGTACTTC
CASSQRDRPSEQYF
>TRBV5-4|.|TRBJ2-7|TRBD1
TGTGCCAGCAGACCGGGACAGGGGGCCGGCGAGCAGTACTTC
CASRPGQGAGEQYF
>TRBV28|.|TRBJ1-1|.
TGTGCCAGCAGTTTTTCGGGACCCCGGAACACTGAAGCTTTCTTT
CASSFSGPRNTEAFF
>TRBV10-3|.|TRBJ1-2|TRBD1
TGTGCCATCAATGGACAGGGGGATTTTGGCTACACCTTC
CAINGQGDFGYTF
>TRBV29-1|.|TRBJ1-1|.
TGCAGCGTTGATCGATCGGAGAACACTGAAGCTTTCTTT
CSVDRSENTEAFF
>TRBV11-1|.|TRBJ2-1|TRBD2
TGTGCCAGCAGCTTAGGCGCGGGGGGGTACAATGAGCAGTTCTTC
CASSLGAGGYNEQFF
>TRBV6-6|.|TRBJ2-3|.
TGTGCCAGCATCCTGACCCGCGATGTAAAAGATACGCAGTATTTT
CASILTRDVKDTQYF
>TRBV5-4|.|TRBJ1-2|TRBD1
TGTGCCAGCAGCTTGGGACAGGGGACTTCCTATGGCTACACCTTC
CASSLGQGTSYGYTF
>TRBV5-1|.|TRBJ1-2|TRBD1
TGCGCCAGCAGCTCGACAGGGGGAGATGGCTACACCTTC
CASSSTGGDGYTF
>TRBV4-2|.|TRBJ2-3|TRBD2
TGTGCCAGCAGCCAAGGGGTTAGCGGGAGACCTGGCCTGGATACGCAGTATTTT
CASSQGVSGRPGLDTQYF
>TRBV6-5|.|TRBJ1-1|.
TGTGCCAGCAGTTACTCCGGAGGGGGAATGAACACTGAAGCTTTCTTT
CASSYSGGGMNTEAFF
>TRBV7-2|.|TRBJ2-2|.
TGTGCCAGCAGCTTAGAAGGCAGGGGTAACGCCGGGGAGCTGTTTTTT
CASSLEGRGNAGELFF
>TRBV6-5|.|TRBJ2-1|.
TGTGCCAGCAGTTCCTCCGGAGGGCGCTACAATGAGCAGTTCTTC
CASSSSGGRYNEQFF
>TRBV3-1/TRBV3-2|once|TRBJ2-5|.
TGTGCCAGCAGCCAAGCTTGGGGGGCGCGCGAGACCCAGTACTTC
CASSQAWGARETQYF
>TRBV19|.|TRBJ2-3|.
TGTGCCAGTGCGAGGGGGGCGAGTACTAGCACAGATACGCAGTATTTT
CASARGASTSTDTQYF
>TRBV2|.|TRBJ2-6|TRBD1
TGTGCCAGCAGTCTGAGCGGGACAGGGAGCTCTGGGGCCAACGTCCTGACTTTC
CASSLSGTGSSGANVLTF
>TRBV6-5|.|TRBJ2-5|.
TGTGCCAGCAAACCTTCGGGAGAGACCCAGTACTTC
CASKPSGETQYF
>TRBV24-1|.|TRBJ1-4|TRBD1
TGTGCCACCAGTGATTCCAGGGGGCGCGGTGAAAAACTGTTTTTT
CATSDSRGRGEKLFF
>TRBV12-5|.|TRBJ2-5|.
TGTGCTAGTGGTCCCCAGGGCGGAGGGAGGGAGACCCAGTACTTC
CASGPQGGGRETQYF
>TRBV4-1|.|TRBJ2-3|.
TGCGCCAGCAGCCAAGACTTAGATACGCAGTATTTT
CASSQDLDTQYF
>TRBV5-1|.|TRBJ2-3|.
TGCGCCAGCAGCTTGGCCATGAGCACAGATACGCAGTATTTT
CASSLAMSTDTQYF
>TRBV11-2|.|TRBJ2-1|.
TGTGCCAGCACCTATCCGGCGGCGACAATTGGCAATGAGCAGTTCTTC
CASTYPAATIGNEQFF
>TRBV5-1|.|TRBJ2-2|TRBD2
TGCGCCAGCAGCTTCACTAGCGAAAGGACCGGGGAGCTGTTTTTT
CASSFTSERTGELFF
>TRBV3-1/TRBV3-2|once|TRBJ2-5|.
TGTGCCAGCAGCCTACGACAGGAGGAGACCCAGTACTTC
CASSLRQEETQYF
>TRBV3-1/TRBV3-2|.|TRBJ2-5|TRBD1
TGTGCCAGCAGCCTACAGGGGACGTACCAAGAGACCCAGTACTTC
CASSLQGTYQETQYF
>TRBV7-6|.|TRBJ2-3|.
TGTGCCAGCAGCTTAGACGGCCACCGCACAGATACGCAGTATTTT
CASSLDGHRTDTQYF
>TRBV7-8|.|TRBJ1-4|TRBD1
TGTGCCAGCAGCTTAGGGGACAGGGGATTGAGGGAAAAACTGTTTTTT
CASSLGDRGLREKLFF